A selection of T cell receptor beta chains follows, all from one sample in a study of shared clonotypes between healthy human individuals. Profiled with immunoSEQ multiplex PCR; TCRdb holds only in-frame clones, not every one. The repertoire holds fewer than 500,000 clones, with 75% to 80% as singletons. Sequences were obtained from PBMCs. These receptors originate from a woman between 35 and 50 years old in good health. Some clones in this sample may be carry-over from other donors' samples. Both conserved end residues are part of each CDR3. The D gene is left open where the match is weak. Size is stated for part of the rows, as once, few or many counts, or as a class when the clone is expanded.

>many|TRBV18|NA|TRBJ2-1
TGTGCCAGCTCACCACTTCAGGGAGGTAATGAGCAGTTCTTC
CASSPLQGGNEQFF
>NA|TRBV27|NA|TRBJ2-3
TGTGCCAGCAGTTTTTCGACAGGTGGAAGGAGTGGTGGGGACTCCACAGATACGCAGTATTTT
CASSFSTGGRSGGDSTDTQYF
>NA|TRBV19|NA|TRBJ1-2
TGTGCCAGTAGTATAGAGATTAGTGGCAGAAGTTATGGCTACACCTTC
CASSIEISGRSYGYTF
>once|TRBV30|NA|TRBJ2-5
TGTGCCTGGAGTGTGGGGAGACAAGAGACCCAGTACTTC
CAWSVGRQETQYF
>NA|TRBV6-6|NA|TRBJ1-3
TGTGCCAGCAGCACAGTAGCTGGAAACACCATATATTTT
CASSTVAGNTIYF
>NA|TRBV6-6|NA|TRBJ1-4
TGTGCCAGCAGCATGGGACGGCACCCTGAAAAACTGTTTTTT
CASSMGRHPEKLFF
>NA|TRBV15|NA|TRBJ1-5
TGTGCCACCAGCAGAGATAGCCAGCCCCAGCATTTT
CATSRDSQPQHF
>NA|TRBV11-3|TRBD1|TRBJ2-2
TGTGCCAGCGGGACAGGGGCCGACACCGGGGAGCTGTTTTTT
CASGTGADTGELFF
>NA|TRBV19|NA|TRBJ1-2
TGTGCCAGTAGTTATAGGTCAAATCGAAAGACCTATGGCTACACCTTC
CASSYRSNRKTYGYTF
>NA|TRBV18|TRBD1|TRBJ2-7
TGTGCCAGCTCAGCGGCGTGGGGGACAGAGCTTAGCTCCTACGAGCAGTACTTC
CASSAAWGTELSSYEQYF
>NA|TRBV19|NA|TRBJ1-5
TGTGCCAGTAGGCTGGGGGGTGAGCCCCAGCATTTT
CASRLGGEPQHF
>NA|TRBV15|NA|TRBJ2-5
TGTGCCACCGAGGGGATGACCCAAGAGACCCAGTACTTC
CATEGMTQETQYF
>once|TRBV7-2|NA|TRBJ1-1
TGTGCCAGCAGCGCTTACCAGGGGTCGATGAACACTGAAGCTTTCTTT
CASSAYQGSMNTEAFF
>NA|TRBV7-2|TRBD1|TRBJ2-7
TGTGCCAGCAGCTTAGGACCCGGGACAGAGGGCTACGAGCAGTACTTC
CASSLGPGTEGYEQYF
>NA|TRBV7-3|NA|TRBJ1-2
TGTGCCAGCAGCTTACAGGGAGGCTATGGCTACACCTTC
CASSLQGGYGYTF
>NA|TRBV4-3|NA|TRBJ1-2
TGCGCCAGCAGCCAGGGACGGTCCTATGGCTACACCTTC
CASSQGRSYGYTF
>NA|TRBV28|TRBD1|TRBJ1-5
TGTGCCAGCAGTTTACACAGGGGAGGGGGCAATCAGCCCCAGCATTTT
CASSLHRGGGNQPQHF
>NA|TRBV7-9|NA|TRBJ2-3
TGTGCCAGCAGTCGTTCAGGGGGCACAGATACGCAGTATTTT
CASSRSGGTDTQYF
>NA|TRBV6-4|TRBD2|TRBJ2-3
TGTGCCAGCAGTGTACTAGCGGGAACTAGCACAGATACGCAGTATTTT
CASSVLAGTSTDTQYF
>NA|TRBV7-9|NA|TRBJ2-1
TGTGCCAGCAGCTTCGGCGATGAGCAGTTCTTC
CASSFGDEQFF
>NA|TRBV18|NA|TRBJ2-5
TGTGCCAGCTCACCAGCGTTGAACCAAGAGACCCAGTACTTC
CASSPALNQETQYF
>NA|TRBV11-2|NA|TRBJ1-6
TGTGCCAGCAGCTTAGGGCAGGGTGAAAATTCACCCCTCCACTTT
CASSLGQGENSPLHF
>NA|TRBV2|NA|TRBJ2-4
TGTGCCAGCAGTGAATGGGGAGTCGGAAACATTCAGTACTTC
CASSEWGVGNIQYF
>NA|TRBV29-1|TRBD2|TRBJ2-7
TGCAGCGTTGCCCCTAGCGGGAGTCCCGAGCAGTACTTC
CSVAPSGSPEQYF
>NA|TRBV9|NA|TRBJ2-1
TGTGCCAGCAGCGTAGTGGGGGGCGGTAGCTCCTACAATGAGCAGTTCTTC
CASSVVGGGSSYNEQFF
>NA|TRBV9|TRBD1|TRBJ2-2
TGTGCCAGCAGCCCTCGTACAGGGGAGTCCGGGGAGCTGTTTTTT
CASSPRTGESGELFF
>NA|TRBV5-8|NA|TRBJ2-3
TGTGCCAGCAGCTTGATGGATACGCAGTATTTT
CASSLMDTQYF
>NA|TRBV10-2|TRBD1|TRBJ2-3
TGCGCCAGTAAGGGGGCTGGTACAGATACGCAGTATTTT
CASKGAGTDTQYF
>few|TRBV7-6|NA|TRBJ1-4
TGTGCCAGCAGCCACGCCGCGGACAGTATGATTTTT
CASSHAADSMIF
>few|TRBV5-1|NA|TRBJ1-5
TGCGCCAGCAGCTTGGAGGCAGATCAGCCCCAGCATTTT
CASSLEADQPQHF
>NA|TRBV7-2|TRBD2|TRBJ2-2
TGTGCCAGCAGCTTTTCGGGACTAGTTAACACCGGGGAGCTGTTTTTT
CASSFSGLVNTGELFF
>NA|TRBV9|NA|TRBJ1-3
TGTGCCAGCAGCGTAGACGGCAGCTCTGGAAACACCATATATTTT
CASSVDGSSGNTIYF
>NA|TRBV27|NA|TRBJ2-5
TGTGCCAGCAGTTTCTCCCAGGCGGCAGAGACCCAGTACTTC
CASSFSQAAETQYF
>NA|TRBV7-9|TRBD1|TRBJ2-1
TGTGCCAGCAGCCCGGGTAACAGGGGGAATGAGCAGTTCTTC
CASSPGNRGNEQFF
>NA|TRBV7-3|TRBD2|TRBJ2-1
TGTGCCAGCAGCTTAAATAGCGGGGTCTACAATGAGCAGTTCTTC
CASSLNSGVYNEQFF
>few|TRBV7-2|NA|TRBJ2-7
TGTGCCAGCAGCTCGACATTAGCGGCAGCTATCTACGAGCAGTACTTC
CASSSTLAAAIYEQYF
>NA|TRBV2|NA|TRBJ2-1
TGTGCCAGCAGCAGCTCACAGAGGAATGAGCAGTTCTTC
CASSSSQRNEQFF
>NA|TRBV5-1|NA|TRBJ2-7
TGCGCCAGCAGCTTGGGGCCCCAGCAGTACTTC
CASSLGPQQYF
>NA|TRBV11-2|TRBD2|TRBJ2-5
TGTGCCAGCAGCGTTAGCGGGGAAGAGACCCAGTACTTC
CASSVSGEETQYF
>NA|TRBV5-8|NA|TRBJ2-2
TGTGCCAGCAGCTTGGGGCAGGGCATCGGGGAGCTGTTTTTT
CASSLGQGIGELFF
>few|TRBV6-1|TRBD2|TRBJ2-7
TGTGCCAGCAGTGCCGGACTAGCGGGCGCCTACGAGCAGTACTTC
CASSAGLAGAYEQYF
>few|TRBV30|TRBD2|TRBJ2-7
TGTGCCTGGAGTGTGGGACTAGCGGGAGCCGAGCAGTACTTC
CAWSVGLAGAEQYF
>NA|TRBV7-2|TRBD1|TRBJ2-5
TGTGCCAGCAGCTCCTTAGTCAGGGGGGAGACCCAGTACTTC
CASSSLVRGETQYF
>NA|TRBV20-1|NA|TRBJ2-7
TGCAGTGCTACCATGAACTACGAGCAGTACTTC
CSATMNYEQYF
>NA|TRBV5-1|TRBD2|TRBJ2-3
TGCGCCAGCAGCTTGCTAGCGGGAGTCACAGATACGCAGTATTTT
CASSLLAGVTDTQYF
>NA|TRBV11-3|TRBD2|TRBJ2-1
TGTGCCAGCAGCTTAGGGCTAGCGGTTAACAATGAGCAGTTCTTC
CASSLGLAVNNEQFF
>NA|TRBV5-1|TRBD1|TRBJ1-5
TGCGCCAGCAGCCAAGCAGGGGGCAGTCAGCCCCAGCATTTT
CASSQAGGSQPQHF
>NA|TRBV28|NA|TRBJ2-3
TGTGCCAGCACCAGGCCGGGGGGCACAGATACGCAGTATTTT
CASTRPGGTDTQYF
>NA|TRBV19|NA|TRBJ1-5
TGTGCCAGTAGTATGTCTGGGGATAGCAATCAGCCCCAGCATTTT
CASSMSGDSNQPQHF
>many|TRBV25-1|TRBD1|TRBJ2-5
TGTGCCAGCAGTGAAGGCCAGGGGGCCGAAGAGACCCAGTACTTC
CASSEGQGAEETQYF